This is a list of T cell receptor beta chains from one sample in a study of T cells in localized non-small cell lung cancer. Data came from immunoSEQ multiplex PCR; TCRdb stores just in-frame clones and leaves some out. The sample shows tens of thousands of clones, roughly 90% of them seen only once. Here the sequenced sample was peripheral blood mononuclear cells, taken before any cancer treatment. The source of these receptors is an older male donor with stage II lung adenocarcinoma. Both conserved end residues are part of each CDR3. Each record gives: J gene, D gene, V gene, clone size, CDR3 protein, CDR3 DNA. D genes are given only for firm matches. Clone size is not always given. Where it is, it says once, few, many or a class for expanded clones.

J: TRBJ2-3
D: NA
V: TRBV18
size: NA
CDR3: CASSPTRGTDTQYF
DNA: TGTGCCAGCTCACCAACCAGGGGCACAGATACGCAGTATTTT

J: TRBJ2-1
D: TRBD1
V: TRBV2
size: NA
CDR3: CASRLTGFYNEQFF
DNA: TGTGCCAGCAGACTGACAGGGTTCTACAATGAGCAGTTCTTC

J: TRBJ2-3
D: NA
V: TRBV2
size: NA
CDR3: CALAGPSTDTQYF
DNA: TGTGCCCTCGCCGGGCCTAGCACAGATACGCAGTATTTT

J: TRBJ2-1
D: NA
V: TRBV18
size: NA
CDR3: CASSPAAGAYNEQFF
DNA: TGTGCCAGCTCACCCGCGGCAGGGGCCTACAATGAGCAGTTCTTC

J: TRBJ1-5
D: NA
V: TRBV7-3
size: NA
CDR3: CASSPTVDQPQHF
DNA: TGTGCCAGCAGCCCTACGGTGGATCAGCCCCAGCATTTT

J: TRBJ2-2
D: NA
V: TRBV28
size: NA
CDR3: CASVQGRTGELFF
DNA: TGTGCCAGCGTGCAGGGACGAACCGGGGAGCTGTTTTTT

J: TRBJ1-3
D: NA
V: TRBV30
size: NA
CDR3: CAWSRSSGSGNTIYF
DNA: TGTGCCTGGAGTCGCTCAAGCGGCTCTGGAAACACCATATATTTT

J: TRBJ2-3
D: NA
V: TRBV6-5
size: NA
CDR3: CASSPPGLHTQYF
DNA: TGTGCCAGCAGTCCTCCGGGCTTACATACGCAGTATTTT

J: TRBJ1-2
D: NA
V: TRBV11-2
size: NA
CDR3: CASSTGFSEPGPNYGYTF
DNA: TGTGCCAGCAGCACCGGGTTCTCGGAGCCGGGACCTAACTATGGCTACACCTTC

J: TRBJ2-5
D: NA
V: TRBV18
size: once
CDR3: CASSQGQAQETQYF
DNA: TGTGCCAGCTCTCAAGGACAAGCCCAAGAGACCCAGTACTTC

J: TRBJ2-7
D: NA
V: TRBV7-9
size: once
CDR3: CASSFLEPYEQYF
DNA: TGTGCCAGCAGCTTTTTAGAACCTTACGAGCAGTACTTC

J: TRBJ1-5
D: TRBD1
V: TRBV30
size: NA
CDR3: CACQRDSGNQPQHF
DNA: TGTGCCTGTCAAAGGGACAGCGGAAATCAGCCCCAGCATTTT

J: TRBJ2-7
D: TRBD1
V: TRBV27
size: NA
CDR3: CASRPTTGVGSYSYEQYF
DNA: TGTGCCAGCAGGCCCACGACAGGGGTGGGCTCCTACTCCTACGAGCAGTACTTC

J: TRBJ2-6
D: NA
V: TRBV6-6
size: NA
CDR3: CASSRQAGGANVLTF
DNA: TGTGCCAGCAGTCGACAGGCGGGTGGGGCCAACGTCCTGACTTTC

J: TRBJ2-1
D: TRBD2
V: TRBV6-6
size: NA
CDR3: CASSSSGGDNEQFF
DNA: TGTGCCAGCAGCTCTAGCGGGGGTGACAATGAGCAGTTCTTC

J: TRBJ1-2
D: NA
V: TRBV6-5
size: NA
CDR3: CASTHPRGGYTF
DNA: TGTGCCAGCACCCATCCCCGAGGCGGCTACACCTTC

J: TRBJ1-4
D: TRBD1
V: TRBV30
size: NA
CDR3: CAWSGGQGTIPLF
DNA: TGTGCCTGGAGTGGGGGACAGGGGACTATTCCTCTTTTT

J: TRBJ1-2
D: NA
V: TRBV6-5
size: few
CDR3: CASSLQLNYGYTF
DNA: TGTGCCAGCAGCCTTCAGCTGAACTATGGCTACACCTTC

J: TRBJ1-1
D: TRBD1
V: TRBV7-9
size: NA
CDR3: CASSPPGQGNTEAFF
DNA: TGTGCCAGCAGCCCACCCGGACAGGGGAACACTGAAGCTTTCTTT

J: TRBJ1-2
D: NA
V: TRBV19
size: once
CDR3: CASSKTPGRGTNYGYTF
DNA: TGTGCCAGTAGTAAGACCCCTGGCAGGGGCACTAACTATGGCTACACCTTC

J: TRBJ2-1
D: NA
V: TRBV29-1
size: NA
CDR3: CSVEGGKFSYNEQFF
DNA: TGCAGCGTTGAAGGGGGGAAGTTCTCCTACAATGAGCAGTTCTTC

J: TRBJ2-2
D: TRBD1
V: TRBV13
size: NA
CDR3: CASSPSTGGLGTGELFF
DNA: TGTGCCAGCAGCCCCTCGACAGGGGGCTTAGGGACCGGGGAGCTGTTTTTT

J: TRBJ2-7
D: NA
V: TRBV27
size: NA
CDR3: CASSYRAGYEQYF
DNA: TGTGCCAGCAGTTACAGGGCCGGCTACGAGCAGTACTTC

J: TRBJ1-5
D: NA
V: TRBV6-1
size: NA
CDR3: CASSENDGGNQPQHF
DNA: TGTGCCAGCAGTGAAAATGACGGGGGCAATCAGCCCCAGCATTTT

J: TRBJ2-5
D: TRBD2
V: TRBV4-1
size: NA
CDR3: CASTKLAGGQETQYF
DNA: TGCGCCAGCACCAAACTAGCGGGAGGACAAGAGACCCAGTACTTC

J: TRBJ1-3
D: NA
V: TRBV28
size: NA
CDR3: CASRPGGLSGNTIYF
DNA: TGTGCCAGCCGACCCGGGGGGCTCTCTGGAAACACCATATATTTT

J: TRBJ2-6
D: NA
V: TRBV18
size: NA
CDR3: CASSTAWTGANVLTF
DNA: TGTGCCAGCTCAACTGCGTGGACCGGGGCCAACGTCCTGACTTTC

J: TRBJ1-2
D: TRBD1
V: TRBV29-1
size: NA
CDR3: CSAGGDRVPVVTTF
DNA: TGCAGCGCCGGCGGTGACAGGGTGCCCGTCGTTACCACCTTC